Listed below are T cell receptor beta chains from one sample, sequenced in a study of neurological immune-mediated disorders. TCRdb re-derived calls from the 5' RACE reads in MiXCR, one entry per CDR3 protein. The sample holds around 80,000 distinct CDR3 sequences, approximately 10% seen once. Sequenced sample: PBMCs. The source is a middle-aged man in good health. Each CDR3 is given with its conserved first and last residue. D genes are given only for firm matches. Expanded clones are given a class, and other clones once, few, many or no size at all.

abundance,j_gene,len,d_gene,v_gene,CDR3nt,CDR3aa
many,TRBJ2-5,14,TRBD2,TRBV29-1,TGCAGCGTTGATGGGACTATCATCGGGGAGACCCAGTACTTC,CSVDGTIIGETQYF
many,TRBJ2-5,14,-,TRBV7-9,TGTGCCAGCAGCTCCAGGGACTCCGAAGAGACCCAGTACTTC,CASSSRDSEETQYF
many,TRBJ2-1,13,-,TRBV29-1,TGCAGCGTTCAGTCGGCGGACTACAATGAGCAGTTCTTC,CSVQSADYNEQFF
many,TRBJ2-1,16,TRBD2,TRBV29-1,TGCAGCGTTGAAATGGCTAGCGGGAGGTTGGGTAATGAGCAGTTCTTC,CSVEMASGRLGNEQFF
many,TRBJ2-4,15,TRBD1,TRBV2,TGTGCCAGCAGGAGCGGAAGACAGGGGGTTCCCATTCAGTACTTC,CASRSGRQGVPIQYF
few,TRBJ2-7,18,-,TRBV5-6,TGTGCCAGCAGCGTCGGGCTCGGCGAAAGAGTTGGAGAGTACGAGCAGTACTTC,CASSVGLGERVGEYEQYF
many,TRBJ2-1,14,-,TRBV7-2,TGTGCCAGCAGCCCCGGAGGCGTTGTCAATGAGCAGTTCTTC,CASSPGGVVNEQFF
many,TRBJ2-5,15,TRBD1,TRBV6-5,TGTGCCAGCAGTCCCTGGACAGGGGGCCTGGAGACCCAGTACTTC,CASSPWTGGLETQYF
many,TRBJ1-2,14,-,TRBV3-1,TGTGCCAGCAGCCTACGGGCAGGTGATAATGGCTACACCTTC,CASSLRAGDNGYTF
many,TRBJ2-5,15,TRBD1,TRBV5-1,TGCGCCAGCAGCTCCCTCGGGACAGCCCAAGAGACCCAGTACTTC,CASSSLGTAQETQYF
-,TRBJ2-1,14,-,TRBV7-2,TGTGCCAGCAGCTTAGCAGAGGGAGTTGACGAGCCGTTCTTC,CASSLAEGVDEPFF
many,TRBJ2-1,21,-,TRBV5-6,TGTGCCAGCAGCTTGGAGGGTTCGGCCGCGGTCAAAAGTACGACCTACAATGAGCAGTTCTTC,CASSLEGSAAVKSTTYNEQFF
many,TRBJ2-7,16,TRBD2,TRBV6-5,TGTGCCAGCAGGACCACGGGGGGGAGGGGGACCTACGAGCAGTACTTC,CASRTTGGRGTYEQYF
few,TRBJ2-5,14,-,TRBV5-1,TGCGCCAGCAGCTTTGACAGCAAGCAAGAGACCCAGTACTTC,CASSFDSKQETQYF
-,TRBJ2-5,14,TRBD1,TRBV20-1,TGCAGTGCTAGAGGGACAGGGGCTATTGAGACCCAGTACTTC,CSARGTGAIETQYF
many,TRBJ1-5,15,-,TRBV28,TGTGCCAGCAGCGCCTATCCGACGGAAAGACAGCCCCAGCATTTT,CASSAYPTERQPQHF
many,TRBJ2-1,12,TRBD1,TRBV6-6,TGTGCCACCTACAGGGGCGACAATGAGCAGTTCTTC,CATYRGDNEQFF
-,TRBJ1-5,14,-,TRBV20-1,TGCAGTGCTAGAGATCGGCGGGAATATCAGCCCCAGCATTTT,CSARDRREYQPQHF
few,TRBJ2-5,14,TRBD2,TRBV20-1,TGCAGTGCTACCTGGCGGGGGGGCCGCGAGACCCAGTACTTC,CSATWRGGRETQYF
few,TRBJ1-2,15,TRBD1,TRBV29-1,TGCAGCGTTCCTTCTGACAGGGGAGGACTTGATGGCTACACCTTC,CSVPSDRGGLDGYTF
many,TRBJ1-4,14,TRBD1,TRBV5-8,TGTGCCAGCAGCCGGGGACAGGGGGGGGAAAAACTGTTTTTT,CASSRGQGGEKLFF
many,TRBJ2-7,13,-,TRBV5-1,TGCGCCAGCAGACCCGCTGCGGGGTACGAGCAGTACTTC,CASRPAAGYEQYF
few,TRBJ1-5,14,-,TRBV18,TGTGCCAGCTCAAGGGACGGGAGCAATCAGCCCCAGCATTTT,CASSRDGSNQPQHF
many,TRBJ2-2,16,-,TRBV29-1,TGCAGCGCTAAGAACGGGGGGCAACCGAACACCGGGGAGCTGTTTTTT,CSAKNGGQPNTGELFF
many,TRBJ2-7,13,-,TRBV7-9,TGTGCCAGCAGCCCGACCCAGCCCGGGGAGCAGTACTTC,CASSPTQPGEQYF
few,TRBJ1-1,13,-,TRBV12-3/TRBV12-4,TGTGCCAGCAGTTTATTAAGGGGTACTGAAGCTTTCTTT,CASSLLRGTEAFF
many,TRBJ2-7,13,-,TRBV20-1,TGCAGTGCTAGTAAGGGACCTGACTACGAGCAGTACTTC,CSASKGPDYEQYF
many,TRBJ1-2,14,TRBD1,TRBV20-1,TGCAGTGCTAGCCGGGACAGGGCGGACTATGGCTACACCTTC,CSASRDRADYGYTF
many,TRBJ2-6,17,-,TRBV12-3/TRBV12-4,TGTGCCAGCAGTTCCTGGGCCGGACCCTCTGGGGCCAACGTCCTGACTTTC,CASSSWAGPSGANVLTF
many,TRBJ2-1,15,TRBD1,TRBV20-1,TGCAGTGCTAGAGACGTGGACAGGGCTAACAATGAGCAGTTCTTC,CSARDVDRANNEQFF
many,TRBJ2-1,19,TRBD2,TRBV4-2,TGTGCCAGCAGCCAAGATGGTTCGCCTAGCGGGATTCCCTACAATGAGCAGTTCTTC,CASSQDGSPSGIPYNEQFF
-,TRBJ2-3,15,-,TRBV29-1,TGCGGCGGTAGAGGGCGGACCACTAGCACAGATACGCAGTATTTT,CGGRGRTTSTDTQYF
once,TRBJ2-6,15,-,TRBV5-5,TGTGCCATCAGCTTGCCCGGGTCTGGGGCCAACGTCTTGACTTTC,CAISLPGSGANVLTF
many,TRBJ2-1,16,TRBD2,TRBV7-2,TGTGCCAGCAGCCTCCGGACTAGCGGGAGTTACAATGAGCAGTTCTTC,CASSLRTSGSYNEQFF
many,TRBJ1-4,14,-,TRBV18,TGTGCCAGCTCACCACCCTCAACTAATGAAAAACTGTTTTTT,CASSPPSTNEKLFF
many,TRBJ2-3,14,-,TRBV28,TGTGCCAGCAGCGGAGGGTGGAGCACAGATACGCAGTATTTT,CASSGGWSTDTQYF
many,TRBJ2-2,15,-,TRBV7-9,TGTGCCAGCAGCTCGGTACTTGGGACCACCGGGGAGCTGTTTTTT,CASSSVLGTTGELFF
-,TRBJ2-3,14,-,TRBV20-1,TGCAGTGCTGGGGAAGCGCTAAGCACAGATACGCAGTATTTT,CSAGEALSTDTQYF
many,TRBJ2-1,14,TRBD2,TRBV20-1,TGCAGTGCTTTGAGCGGGAGAGGCTACAATGAGCAGTTCTTC,CSALSGRGYNEQFF
many,TRBJ2-2,16,-,TRBV20-1,TGCAGTGCTAGTTTTAGGGGGGGCCTGAAAACCGGGGAGCTGTTTTTT,CSASFRGGLKTGELFF
many,TRBJ2-3,16,-,TRBV5-1,TGCGCCAGCAGCGTGTTCGGGACTCATCTCGAAGATACGCAGTATTTT,CASSVFGTHLEDTQYF
many,TRBJ2-5,13,-,TRBV5-1,TGCGCCAGCAGCTTCAATGGCCAAGAGACCCAGTACTTC,CASSFNGQETQYF
many,TRBJ2-5,12,TRBD2,TRBV10-3,TGTGCCAGCGGACTAGTGCGGGAGACCCAGTACTTC,CASGLVRETQYF
many,TRBJ2-1,14,-,TRBV5-1,TGCGCCAGCGCCCTAGGGGGGGCCTACAATGAGCAGTTCTTC,CASALGGAYNEQFF
-,TRBJ1-1,14,-,TRBV5-1,TGCGCCAGCAGCTCGGGATCAGTTAACACTGAAGCTTTCTTT,CASSSGSVNTEAFF
many,TRBJ1-1,13,-,TRBV5-1,TGCGCCAGCAGCTTGAGCGGTTTGGGTGAAGCTTTCTTT,CASSLSGLGEAFF
-,TRBJ2-1,19,-,TRBV20-1,TGCAGTGCTAGAGATAGGGGCCGCGGGATTAGTAGCTCCTACAATGAGCAGTTCTTC,CSARDRGRGISSSYNEQFF
many,TRBJ2-5,14,-,TRBV5-1,TGCGCCAGCAGCTTGGCCGCGACGGACGAGACCCAGTACTTC,CASSLAATDETQYF